A single sample is the source of the 5 T cell receptor beta chains below, sequenced in a study of blood T cell repertoires in COVID-19. The method was immunoSEQ multiplex PCR; TCRdb's version includes in-frame clones alone and lacks a portion of them. The sample holds 85,000 to 100,000 clones, 88% seen once. The sample consisted of peripheral blood. Every receptor here comes from a man over 45 with COVID-19, enrolled during active disease.

The V and J genes are TRBV5-1 and TRBJ2-2; 8 bases match TRBD1. The CDR3 spans 14 residues. V trimming: 7 bases; J trimming: 0 bases; junction bases outside the gene matches: 2. From germline, CDR1 is SGHRS and CDR2 YFSETQ. The CDR3 here is CASGTGANTGELFF. The CDR3, as DNA: TGCGCCAGCGGGACAGGCGCGAACACCGGGGAGCTGTTTTTT.

This chain links TRBV2 with TRBJ2-2; D remains ambiguous. Trimming removed 4 bases at V and 0 bases at J, with 9 bases between. From germline, CDR1 is SNHLY and CDR2 FYNNEI. The CDR3 extends over 15 amino acids. The CDR3 DNA reads TGTGCCAGCAGTGCAGAGACAACGAACACCGGGGAGCTGTTTTTT. Translation: CASSAETTNTGELFF.

This chain joins TRBV7-3 and TRBJ2-7; 8 nucleotides match TRBD1. Germline values: CDR1 SGHTA, CDR2 FQGTGA. The ends lost 5 bases at V and 2 bases at J; junction bases unmatched: 8. The CDR3 is made up of 15 amino acids. The CDR3 loop reads CASSLVAGGTYEQYF. CDR3 sequence (DNA): TGTGCCAGCAGCCTCGTCGCAGGGGGCACCTACGAGCAGTACTTC.

The V gene is TRBV4-1, the J gene TRBJ2-3; 12 bases map to TRBD2. The length of the CDR3 is 17 residues. Germline trimming cut 3 bases from V and 1 base from J; bases unmatched to any gene: 5. The germline V gene encodes CDR1 MGHRA and CDR2 YSYEKL. The CDR3 sequence: CASSQPRLAGGTDTQYF. The CDR3 nucleotides read TGCGCCAGCAGCCAGCCTAGACTAGCGGGGGGCACAGATACGCAGTATTTT.

The V and J genes are TRBV6-6 and TRBJ1-1; the D is unclear. Germline loops: CDR1 MNHNY, CDR2 SVGAGI (reference sequence). Trimming stripped 6 bases from V and 0 bases from J, with 11 bases between. The CDR3 totals 14 residues. The CDR3 loop reads CASSPTTMNTEAFF. DNA of the CDR3: TGTGCCAGCAGCCCGACTACAATGAACACTGAAGCTTTCTTT.